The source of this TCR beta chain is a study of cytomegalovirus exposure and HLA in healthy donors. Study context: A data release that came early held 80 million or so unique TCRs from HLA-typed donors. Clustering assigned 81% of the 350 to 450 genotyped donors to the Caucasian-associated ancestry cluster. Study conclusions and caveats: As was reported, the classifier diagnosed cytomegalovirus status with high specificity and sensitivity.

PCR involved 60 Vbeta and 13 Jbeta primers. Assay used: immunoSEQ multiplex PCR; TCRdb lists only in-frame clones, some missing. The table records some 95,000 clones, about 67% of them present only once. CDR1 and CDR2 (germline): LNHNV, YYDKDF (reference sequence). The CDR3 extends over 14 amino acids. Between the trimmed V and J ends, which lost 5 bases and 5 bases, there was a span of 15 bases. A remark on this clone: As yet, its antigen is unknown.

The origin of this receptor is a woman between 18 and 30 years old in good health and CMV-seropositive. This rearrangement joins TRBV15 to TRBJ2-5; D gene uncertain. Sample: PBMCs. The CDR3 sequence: CATSLTATSETQYF. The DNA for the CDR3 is TGTGCCACCAGCCTAACCGCCACCTCGGAGACCCAGTACTTC.